This note documents a single TCR beta chain sequence. As yet, its antigen is unknown. TCRdb processed the 5' RACE reads anew with MiXCR; each CDR3 protein has one entry. The sample carries hundreds of thousands of distinct CDR3 sequences, about a sixth recorded once. This entry is derived from a study of T-cell memory formation after mild COVID-19. Study-wide points: Day 37-peaking second-wave clones had unconfirmed SARS-CoV-2 specificity.

V was shortened by 0 bases and J by 8 bases, with 8 bases between the two germline ends. The CDR3 contains 13 residues. The germline V gene has CDR1 LGHNA and CDR2 YSLEER. The chain employs TRBV4-3 and TRBJ2-4; the D is unclear. The specimen sequenced was PBMCs or a T cell subset sorted from them (not recorded which). This clonotype was sampled from a man in his late teens or twenties who had mild COVID-19 (a few samples of this study predate the infection). Cell type and time point are not known. As DNA, the CDR3 is TGCGCCAGCAGCCAAGATAGGAGAGACATTCAGTACTTC. Its translation is CASSQDRRDIQYF.